This T cell receptor (beta chain) derives from a study of blood T cell repertoires in COVID-19. Study overall: Italy, Spain and the United States were the sources of the convalescent and acute COVID-19 samples. The cDNA or gDNA used as material had been derived from T cells, B-cell-depleted T cells, or PBMCs.

In the original processing: Estimation of nucleated cell counts relied on the amplification of reference gene primers. Generated by immunoSEQ multiplex PCR, the TCRdb table keeps only in-frame clones and is missing some. V, J and clone size reflect that table, while D and trimming were determined from the DNA. The sample lists more than 100,000 clones, about 89% seen once, with less than 20% in the top ten. The CDR3 is 15 amino acids. Germline CDR1 SGDLS, CDR2 YYNGEE. The V segment lost 0 bases and the J segment 4 bases; nucleotides outside the gene matches: 4. The chain carries TRBV9 and TRBJ2-1; 7 positions match TRBD1. This TCR was sampled from a man aged 45-65 years with active or convalescent COVID-19. Sequencing was performed on peripheral blood. The DNA of the CDR3 is TGTGCCAGCAGCGTAGCTGGGACAGCTTACAATGAGCAGTTCTTC. It is translated as CASSVAGTAYNEQFF.